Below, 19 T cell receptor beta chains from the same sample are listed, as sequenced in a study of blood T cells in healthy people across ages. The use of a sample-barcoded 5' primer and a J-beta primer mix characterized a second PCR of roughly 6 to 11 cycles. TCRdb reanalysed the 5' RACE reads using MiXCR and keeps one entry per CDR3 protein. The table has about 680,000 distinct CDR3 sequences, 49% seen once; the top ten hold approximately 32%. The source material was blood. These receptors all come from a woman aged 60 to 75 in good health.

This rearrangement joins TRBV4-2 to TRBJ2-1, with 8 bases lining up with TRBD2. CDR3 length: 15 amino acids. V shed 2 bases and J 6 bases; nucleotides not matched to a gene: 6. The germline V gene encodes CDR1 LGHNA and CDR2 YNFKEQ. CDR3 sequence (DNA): TGTGCCAGCAGCCAAACCCGGGGGGGTTTCAATGAGCAGTTCTTC. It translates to CASSQTRGGFNEQFF.

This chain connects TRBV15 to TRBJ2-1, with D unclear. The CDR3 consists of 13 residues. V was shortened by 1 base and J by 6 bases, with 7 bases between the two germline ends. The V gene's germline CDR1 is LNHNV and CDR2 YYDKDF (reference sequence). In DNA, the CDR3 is TGTGCCACCAGCAGAGTTCCGGTCAATGAGCAGTTCTTC. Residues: CATSRVPVNEQFF.

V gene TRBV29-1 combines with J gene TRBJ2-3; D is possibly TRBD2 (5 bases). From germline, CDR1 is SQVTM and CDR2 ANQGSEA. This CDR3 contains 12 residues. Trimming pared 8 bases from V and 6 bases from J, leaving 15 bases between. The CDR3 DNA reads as TGCAGCCTGCAGGCGGGCCAGGATACGCAGTATTTT. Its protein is CSLQAGQDTQYF.

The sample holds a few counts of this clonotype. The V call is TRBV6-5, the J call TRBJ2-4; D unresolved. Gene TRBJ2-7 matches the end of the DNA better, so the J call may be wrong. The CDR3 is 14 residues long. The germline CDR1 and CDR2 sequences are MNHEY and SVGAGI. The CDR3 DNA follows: TGTGCCAGCAGTTACTCTGGGCAGTCATACGAGCAGTACTTC. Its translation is CASSYSGQSYEQYF.

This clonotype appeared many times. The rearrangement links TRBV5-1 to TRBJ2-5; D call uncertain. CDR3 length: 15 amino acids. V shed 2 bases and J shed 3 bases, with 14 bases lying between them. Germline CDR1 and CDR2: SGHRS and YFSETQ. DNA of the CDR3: TGCGCCAGCAGCTTCGCGAGCAGCTCAGAAGAGACCCAGTACTTC. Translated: CASSFASSSEETQYF.

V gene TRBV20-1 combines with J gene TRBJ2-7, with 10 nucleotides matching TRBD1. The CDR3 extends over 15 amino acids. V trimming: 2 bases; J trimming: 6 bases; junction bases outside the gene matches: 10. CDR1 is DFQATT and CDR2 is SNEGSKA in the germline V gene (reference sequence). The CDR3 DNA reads TGCAGTGCTAGAATAGCGGGACAGGGGACATCCGAGCAGTACTTC. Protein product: CSARIAGQGTSEQYF.

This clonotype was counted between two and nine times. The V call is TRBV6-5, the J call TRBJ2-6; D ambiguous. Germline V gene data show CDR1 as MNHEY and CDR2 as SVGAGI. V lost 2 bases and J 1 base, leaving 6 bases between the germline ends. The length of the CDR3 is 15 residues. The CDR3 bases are TGTGCCAGCAGTTACGTCAAGTCTGGGGCCAACGTCCTGACTTTC. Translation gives CASSYVKSGANVLTF.

CDR3 in DNA: TGTGCCAGCAGCATGAACGGGACTAGCGGGAGAGGCGAGCAGTACTTC. Its translation is CASSMNGTSGRGEQYF. This sequence joins TRBV7-2 and TRBJ2-5, with 14 bases identical to TRBD2. With the DNA end fitting TRBJ2-7 better, the J assignment may be wrong. This CDR3 has 16 amino acids. Germline CDR1 is SGHTA and CDR2 is FQGNSA.

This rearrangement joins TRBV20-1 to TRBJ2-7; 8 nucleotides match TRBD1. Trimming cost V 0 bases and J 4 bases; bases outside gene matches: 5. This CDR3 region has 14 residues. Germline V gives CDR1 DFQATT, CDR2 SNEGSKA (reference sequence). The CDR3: CSARDSTGGYEQYF. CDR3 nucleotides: TGCAGTGCTAGAGATTCAACAGGGGGGTACGAGCAGTACTTC.

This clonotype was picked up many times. The CDR3 nucleotides read TGCAGCGTTGAAACGGGGTACGAGCAGTACTTC. As protein: CSVETGYEQYF. The gene calls are TRBV29-1 and TRBJ2-7, with a tentative D call TRBD2 (5 bases). The CDR3 is made up of 11 amino acids. From germline, CDR1 is SQVTM and CDR2 ANQGSEA. With 2 bases removed from V and 4 bases from J, the gap between germline ends came to 6 bases.

The CDR3 loop is CASSFPPGEQYF. The CDR3 DNA reads TGTGCCAGCAGCTTCCCCCCCGGCGAGCAGTACTTC. The chain uses TRBV7-2 and TRBJ2-5; D is unresolved. Judging by the DNA end, TRBJ2-7 fits better; the J call may be wrong. The CDR3 is 12 residues long. CDR1 SGHTA and CDR2 FQGNSA come from the germline V gene.

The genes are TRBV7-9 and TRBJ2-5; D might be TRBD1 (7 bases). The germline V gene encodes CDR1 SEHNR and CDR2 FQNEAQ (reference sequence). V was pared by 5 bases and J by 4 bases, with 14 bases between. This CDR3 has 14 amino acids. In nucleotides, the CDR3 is TGTGCCAGCAGCCCCCCAGGGGGGACAGAGACCCAGTACTTC. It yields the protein CASSPPGGTETQYF.

The CDR3 loop reads CASSFLGLAGGPSSYNEQFF. CDR3 bases: TGTGCCAGCAGTTTTTTGGGACTAGCGGGAGGGCCTAGCTCCTACAATGAGCAGTTCTTC. The rearrangement links TRBV28 to TRBJ2-1, with 16 bases fitting TRBD2. CDR1 is MDHEN, CDR2 SYDVKM, per germline. The length of the CDR3 is 20 residues. The junction had 8 bases not matched to a gene; V was cut back by 3 bases and J by 0 bases.

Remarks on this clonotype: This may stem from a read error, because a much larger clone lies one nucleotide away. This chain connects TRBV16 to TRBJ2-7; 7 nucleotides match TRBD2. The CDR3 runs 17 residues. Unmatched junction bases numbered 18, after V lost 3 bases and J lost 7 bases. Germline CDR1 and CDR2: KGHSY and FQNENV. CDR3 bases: TGTGCCAGCAGCCAGTATGTTGTGCGGGAGAGGGGCAATGAGCAGTACTTC. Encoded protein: CASSQYVVRERGNEQYF.

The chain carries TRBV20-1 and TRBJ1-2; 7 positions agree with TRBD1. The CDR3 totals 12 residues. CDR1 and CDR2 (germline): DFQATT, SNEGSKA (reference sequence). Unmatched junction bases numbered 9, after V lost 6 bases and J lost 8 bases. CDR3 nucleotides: TGCAGTGCCCCTGACAGGGATGGAGGCTACACCTTC. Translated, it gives CSAPDRDGGYTF.

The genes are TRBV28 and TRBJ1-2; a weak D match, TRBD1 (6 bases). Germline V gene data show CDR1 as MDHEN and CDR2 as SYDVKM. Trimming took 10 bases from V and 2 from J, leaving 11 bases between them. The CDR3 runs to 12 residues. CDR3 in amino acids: CATVDRNYGYTF. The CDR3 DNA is TGTGCCACCGTAGACAGGAACTATGGCTACACCTTC.

CDR3 DNA sequence: TGTGCCAGCAGACAGGGGGCGAACACAGATACGCAGTATTTT. It specifies CASRQGANTDTQYF. The chain uses TRBV25-1 and TRBJ2-3, with 9 bases identical to TRBD1. Looked up from germline, CDR1 is MGHDK and CDR2 is SYGVNS. The CDR3 runs 14 residues. Trimming removed 6 bases from V and 2 bases from J; junction bases left unmatched: 3.

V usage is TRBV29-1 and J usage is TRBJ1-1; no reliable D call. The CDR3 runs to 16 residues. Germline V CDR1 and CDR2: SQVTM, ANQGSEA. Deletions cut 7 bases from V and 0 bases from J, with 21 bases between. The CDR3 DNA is TGCAGCGCCGAGAGGTGGACGGGCTCTGTGAACACTGAAGCTTTCTTT. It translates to CSAERWTGSVNTEAFF.

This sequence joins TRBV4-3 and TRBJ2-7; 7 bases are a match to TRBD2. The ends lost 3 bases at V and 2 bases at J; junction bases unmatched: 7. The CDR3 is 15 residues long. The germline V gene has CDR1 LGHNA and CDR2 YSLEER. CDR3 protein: CASSQQGAGTYEQYF. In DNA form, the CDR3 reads TGCGCCAGCAGCCAGCAGGGAGCGGGGACCTACGAGCAGTACTTC.